Sequencing of this TCR beta chain was carried out in a study of cytomegalovirus exposure and HLA in healthy donors. Study-wide context: Earlier results showed some 120 million unique TCR beta sequences derived from roughly 180 million T cells. Study-wide points: There were reportedly fewer N-insertions in an Asian-associated ancestry cluster than the roughly 700-donor mean, in a later analysis. In a later analysis, HLA-C alleles had the fewest associated TCRs, DRB1 alleles the most.

The PCR contained 60 Vbeta and 13 Jbeta primers. The repertoire was sequenced with immunoSEQ multiplex PCR; TCRdb's copy has only in-frame clones and lacks some. The sample includes some 190,000 clones, less than 90% of them seen just once. Germline V lookup: CDR1 SGHAT, CDR2 FQNNGV. CDR3 length: 18 amino acids. The V end was cut by 2 bases, the J end by 0 bases, with 18 bases between. About this clone: Its antigen is currently unknown.

Sample: PBMCs. The sequence derives from a woman in her twenties or thirties in good health and CMV-seronegative. The chain has TRBV11-2 and TRBJ2-3; tentatively, D is TRBD2 (5 bases). CDR3 sequence (DNA): TGTGCCAGCAGCTTAATTCGGGGTGGACGGACTAGCACAGATACGCAGTATTTT. This encodes CASSLIRGGRTSTDTQYF.